The T cell receptor beta chain described here comes from a study of blood T cell repertoires in COVID-19. The CDR3 has 15 amino acids. CDR1 SNHLY and CDR2 FYNNEI come from the germline V gene. The J segment lost 2 bases and the V segment lost 4 bases, leaving 5 bases of the junction unmatched. Produced via immunoSEQ multiplex PCR; TCRdb's table is partial and in-frame only. The sample records about 87,000 clones, around three quarters being singletons. Source material: peripheral blood. The rearrangement links TRBV2 to TRBJ2-3; TRBD2 aligns across 8 bases. The source is a woman aged 45 to 65 with acute or convalescent COVID-19. The chain's CDR3 is CASSVLAVYTDTQYF. The CDR3, as DNA: TGTGCCAGCAGTGTACTAGCGGTCTACACAGATACGCAGTATTTT.